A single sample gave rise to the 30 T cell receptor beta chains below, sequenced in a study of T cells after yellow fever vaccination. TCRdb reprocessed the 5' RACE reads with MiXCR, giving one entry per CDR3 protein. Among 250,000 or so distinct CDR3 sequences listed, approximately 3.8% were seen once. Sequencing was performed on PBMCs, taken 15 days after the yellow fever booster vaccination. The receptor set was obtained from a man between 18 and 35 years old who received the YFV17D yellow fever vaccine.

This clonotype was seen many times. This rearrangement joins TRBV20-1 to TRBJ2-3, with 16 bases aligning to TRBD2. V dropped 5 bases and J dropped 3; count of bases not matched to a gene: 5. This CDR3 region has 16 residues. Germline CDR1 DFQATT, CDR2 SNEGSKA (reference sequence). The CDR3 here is CSARPGLAGGTDTQYF. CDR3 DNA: TGCAGTGCTCGACCGGGACTAGCGGGGGGGACAGATACGCAGTATTTT.

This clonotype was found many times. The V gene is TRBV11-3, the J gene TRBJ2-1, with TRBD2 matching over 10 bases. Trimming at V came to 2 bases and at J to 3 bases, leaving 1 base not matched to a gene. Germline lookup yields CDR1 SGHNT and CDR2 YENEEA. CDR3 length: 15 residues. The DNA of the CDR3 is TGTGCCAGCAGCTTACAGCGGGGGGGCTACAATGAGCAGTTCTTC. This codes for CASSLQRGGYNEQFF.

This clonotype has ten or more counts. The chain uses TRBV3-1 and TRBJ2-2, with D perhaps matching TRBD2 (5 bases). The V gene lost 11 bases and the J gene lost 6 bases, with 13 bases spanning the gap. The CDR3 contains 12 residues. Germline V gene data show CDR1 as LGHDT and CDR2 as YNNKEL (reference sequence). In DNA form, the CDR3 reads TGTGCCTCGATACCCGGGGCCGGGGAGCTGTTTTTT. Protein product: CASIPGAGELFF.

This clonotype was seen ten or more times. The CDR3 DNA is TGCGCCAGCAGCCTGAGGGGGGACACGGGGGCGGCCAAAAACATTCAGTACTTC. Protein: CASSLRGDTGAAKNIQYF. The V call is TRBV5-1, the J call TRBJ2-4; D is possibly TRBD1 or TRBD2 (6 bases each). Germline V gene sequence: CDR1 SGHRS, CDR2 YFSETQ. Trimming took off 4 bases at V and 1 base at J, with 21 bases between the two ends. The CDR3 is 18 residues long. Together with reference TRBV5-1 and TRBJ2-4, the CDR3 gives the full variable domain: KAGVTQTPRYLIKTRGQQVTLSCSPISGHRSVSWYQQTPGQGLQFLFEYFSETQRNKGNFPGRFSGRQFSNSRSEMNVSTLELGDSALYLCASSLRGDTGAAKNIQYFGAGTRLSVL.

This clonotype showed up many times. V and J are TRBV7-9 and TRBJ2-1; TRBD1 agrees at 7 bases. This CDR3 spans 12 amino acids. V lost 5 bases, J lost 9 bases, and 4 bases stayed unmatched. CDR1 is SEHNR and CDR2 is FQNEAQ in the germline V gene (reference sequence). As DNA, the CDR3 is TGTGCCAGCAGCGAAAGGGGGCGTGAGCAGTTCTTC. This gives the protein CASSERGREQFF.

DNA for the CDR3: TGTGCCAGCAGCTTAGGACAGGGGGACTACAATGAGCAGTTCTTC. Protein: CASSLGQGDYNEQFF. The rearrangement links TRBV7-6 to TRBJ2-1, with TRBD1 matching 9 bases. This CDR3 region has 15 residues. The J segment lost 3 bases and the V segment lost 1 base, leaving 1 base of the junction unmatched. Germline V gene sequence: CDR1 SGHVS, CDR2 FNYEAQ.

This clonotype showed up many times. The CDR3 nucleotides are TGTGCCAGCAGCTTTGCCTACGGCAGGGGCGGCTATGGCTACACCTTC. It encodes CASSFAYGRGGYGYTF. This chain uses TRBV7-2 with TRBJ1-2; possible D gene TRBD1, 6 bases. The length of the CDR3 is 16 residues. V lost 3 bases and J 4 bases, leaving 18 bases between the germline ends. CDR1 is SGHTA and CDR2 is FQGNSA in the germline V gene.

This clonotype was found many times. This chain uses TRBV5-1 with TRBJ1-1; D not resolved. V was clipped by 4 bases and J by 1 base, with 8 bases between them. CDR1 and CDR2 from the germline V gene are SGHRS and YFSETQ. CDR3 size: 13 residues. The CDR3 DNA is TGCGCCAGCAGCCCTTGGGAGAACACTGAAGCTTTCTTT. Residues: CASSPWENTEAFF.

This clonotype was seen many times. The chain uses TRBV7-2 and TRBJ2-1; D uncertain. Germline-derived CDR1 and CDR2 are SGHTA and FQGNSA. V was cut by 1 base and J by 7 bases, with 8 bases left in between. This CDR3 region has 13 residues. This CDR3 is CASSLGEWNEQFF. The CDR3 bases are TGTGCCAGCAGCTTAGGCGAGTGGAATGAGCAGTTCTTC.

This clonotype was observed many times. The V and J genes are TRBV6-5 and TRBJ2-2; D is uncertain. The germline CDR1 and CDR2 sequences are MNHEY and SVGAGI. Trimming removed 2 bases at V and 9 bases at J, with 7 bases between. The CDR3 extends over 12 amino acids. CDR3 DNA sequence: TGTGCCAGCAGTTACGGGAATAGGGAGCTGTTTTTT. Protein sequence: CASSYGNRELFF.

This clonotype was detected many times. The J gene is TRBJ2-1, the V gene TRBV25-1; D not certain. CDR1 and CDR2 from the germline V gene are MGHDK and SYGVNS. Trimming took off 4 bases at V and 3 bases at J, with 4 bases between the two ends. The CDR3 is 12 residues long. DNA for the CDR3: TGTGCCAGCAGTGCCTACTACAATGAGCAGTTCTTC. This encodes CASSAYYNEQFF.

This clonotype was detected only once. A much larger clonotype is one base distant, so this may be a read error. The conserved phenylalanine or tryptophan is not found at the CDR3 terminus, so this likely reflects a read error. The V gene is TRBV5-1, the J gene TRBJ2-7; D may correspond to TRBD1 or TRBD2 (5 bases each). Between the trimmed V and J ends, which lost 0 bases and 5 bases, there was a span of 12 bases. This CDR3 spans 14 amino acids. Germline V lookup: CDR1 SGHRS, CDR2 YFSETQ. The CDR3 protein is CASSLGGALDEQYD. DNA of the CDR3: TGCGCCAGCAGCTTGGGAGGGGCACTCGACGAGCAGTACGAC.

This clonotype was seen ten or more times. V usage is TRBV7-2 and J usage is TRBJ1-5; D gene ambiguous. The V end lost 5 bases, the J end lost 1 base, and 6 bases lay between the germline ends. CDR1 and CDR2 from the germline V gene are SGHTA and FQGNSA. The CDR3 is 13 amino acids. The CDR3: CASSPLSNQPQHF. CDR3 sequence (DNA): TGTGCCAGCAGCCCCCTGAGCAATCAGCCCCAGCATTTT.

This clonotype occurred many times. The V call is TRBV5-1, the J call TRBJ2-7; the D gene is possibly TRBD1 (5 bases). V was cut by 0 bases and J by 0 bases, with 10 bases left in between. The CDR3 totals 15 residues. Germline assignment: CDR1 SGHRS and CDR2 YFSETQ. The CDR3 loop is CASSLGGRPSYEQYF. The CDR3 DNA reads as TGCGCCAGCAGCTTGGGGGGCAGACCCTCCTACGAGCAGTACTTC.

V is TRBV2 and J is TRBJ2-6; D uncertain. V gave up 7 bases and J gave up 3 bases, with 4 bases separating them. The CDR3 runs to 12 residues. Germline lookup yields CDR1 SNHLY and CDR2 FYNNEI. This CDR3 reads CASTFGANVLTF. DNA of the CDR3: TGTGCCAGCACGTTTGGGGCCAACGTCCTGACTTTC.

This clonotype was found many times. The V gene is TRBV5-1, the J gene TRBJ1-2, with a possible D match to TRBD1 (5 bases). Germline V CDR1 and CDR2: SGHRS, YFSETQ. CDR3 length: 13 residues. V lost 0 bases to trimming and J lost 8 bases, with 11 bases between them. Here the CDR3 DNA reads TGCGCCAGCAGCTTGGCTCCTCGACAGGGCTACACCTTC. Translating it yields CASSLAPRQGYTF.

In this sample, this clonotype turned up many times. The CDR3 is CASSHRNTEAFF. The CDR3 DNA reads as TGCGCCAGCAGCCACAGGAACACTGAAGCTTTCTTT. J is TRBJ1-1 and V is TRBV4-1; D ambiguous. Germline V gene lookup returns CDR1 MGHRA and CDR2 YSYEKL. Trimming pared 3 bases from V and 1 base from J, leaving 3 bases between. The CDR3 totals 12 residues.

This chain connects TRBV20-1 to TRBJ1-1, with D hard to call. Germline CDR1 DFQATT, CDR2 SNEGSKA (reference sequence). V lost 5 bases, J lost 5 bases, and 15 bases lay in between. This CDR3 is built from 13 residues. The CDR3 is CSAVIVGDTEAFF. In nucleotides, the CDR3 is TGCAGTGCTGTCATCGTAGGTGATACTGAAGCTTTCTTT.

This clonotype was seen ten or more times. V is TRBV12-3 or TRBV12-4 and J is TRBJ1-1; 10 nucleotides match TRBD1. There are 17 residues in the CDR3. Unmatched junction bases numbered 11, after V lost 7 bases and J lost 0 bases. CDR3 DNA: TGTGCCAGCACCCGAGGGGGGACAGGGGCGATGAACACTGAAGCTTTCTTT. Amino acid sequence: CASTRGGTGAMNTEAFF.

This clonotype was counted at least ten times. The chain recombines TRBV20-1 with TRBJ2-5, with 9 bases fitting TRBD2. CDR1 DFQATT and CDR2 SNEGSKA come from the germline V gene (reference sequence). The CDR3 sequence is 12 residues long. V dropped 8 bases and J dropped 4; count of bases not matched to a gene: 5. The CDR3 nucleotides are TGCAGTTCGCGGGGGGGCCGAGAGACCCAGTACTTC. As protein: CSSRGGRETQYF.

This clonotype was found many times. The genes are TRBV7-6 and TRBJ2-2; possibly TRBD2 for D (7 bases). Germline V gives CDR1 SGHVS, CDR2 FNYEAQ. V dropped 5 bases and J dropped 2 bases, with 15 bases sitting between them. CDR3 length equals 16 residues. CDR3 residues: CASSHPGEGNTGELFF. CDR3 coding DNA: TGTGCCAGCAGCCACCCAGGGGAGGGAAACACCGGGGAGCTGTTTTTT.

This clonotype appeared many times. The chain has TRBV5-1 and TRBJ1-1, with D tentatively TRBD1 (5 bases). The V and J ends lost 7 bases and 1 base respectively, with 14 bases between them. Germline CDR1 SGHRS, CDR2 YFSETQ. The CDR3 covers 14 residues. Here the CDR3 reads CASVPGTGNTEAFF. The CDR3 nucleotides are TGCGCCAGCGTTCCCGGGACGGGGAACACTGAAGCTTTCTTT.

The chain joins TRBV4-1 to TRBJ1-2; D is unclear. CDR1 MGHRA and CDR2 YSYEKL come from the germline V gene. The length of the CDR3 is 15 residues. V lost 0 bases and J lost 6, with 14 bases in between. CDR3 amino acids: CASSQDRYRSDGYTF. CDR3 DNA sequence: TGCGCCAGCAGCCAAGATCGGTATCGGTCGGATGGCTACACCTTC.

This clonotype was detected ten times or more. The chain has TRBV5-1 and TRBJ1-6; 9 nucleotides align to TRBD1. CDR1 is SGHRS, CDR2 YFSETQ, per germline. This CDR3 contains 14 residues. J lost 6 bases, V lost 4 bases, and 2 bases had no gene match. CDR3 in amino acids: CASSEGQGNSPLHF. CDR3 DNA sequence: TGCGCCAGCAGCGAGGGACAGGGTAATTCACCCCTCCACTTT. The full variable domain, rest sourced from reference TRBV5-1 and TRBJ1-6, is KAGVTQTPRYLIKTRGQQVTLSCSPISGHRSVSWYQQTPGQGLQFLFEYFSETQRNKGNFPGRFSGRQFSNSRSEMNVSTLELGDSALYLCASSEGQGNSPLHFGNGTRLTVT.

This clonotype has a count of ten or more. This CDR3 is CSARWWPRAKNIQYF. CDR3 in DNA: TGCAGTGCTAGATGGTGGCCCCGAGCCAAAAACATTCAGTACTTC. The V and J genes are TRBV20-1 and TRBJ2-4; D is undetermined. This CDR3 comprises 15 residues. Between the trimmed V and J ends, which lost 2 bases and 0 bases, there was a span of 11 bases. Germline V gene data show CDR1 as DFQATT and CDR2 as SNEGSKA (reference sequence).

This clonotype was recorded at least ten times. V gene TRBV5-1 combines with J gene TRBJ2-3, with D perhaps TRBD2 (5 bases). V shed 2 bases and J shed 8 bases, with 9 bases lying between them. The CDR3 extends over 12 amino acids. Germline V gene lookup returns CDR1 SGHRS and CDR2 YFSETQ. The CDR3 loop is CASSLDGGTQYF. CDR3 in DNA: TGCGCCAGCAGCTTAGACGGAGGTACGCAGTATTTT.

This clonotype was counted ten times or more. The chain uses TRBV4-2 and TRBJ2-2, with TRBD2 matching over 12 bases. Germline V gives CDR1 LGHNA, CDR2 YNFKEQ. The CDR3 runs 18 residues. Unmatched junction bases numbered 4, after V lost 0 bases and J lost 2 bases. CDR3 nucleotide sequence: TGTGCCAGCAGCCAAGACCGACTAGCGGGGGCCAACACCGGGGAGCTGTTTTTT. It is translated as CASSQDRLAGANTGELFF.

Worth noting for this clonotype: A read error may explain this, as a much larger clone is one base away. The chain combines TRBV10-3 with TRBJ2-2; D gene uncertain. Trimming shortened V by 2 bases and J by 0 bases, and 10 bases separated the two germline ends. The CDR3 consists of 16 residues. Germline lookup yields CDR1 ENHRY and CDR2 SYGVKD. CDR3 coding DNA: TGTGCCATCAGTGAGCTTCTTGGATCGAACACCGGGGAGCTGTTTTTT. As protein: CAISELLGSNTGELFF.

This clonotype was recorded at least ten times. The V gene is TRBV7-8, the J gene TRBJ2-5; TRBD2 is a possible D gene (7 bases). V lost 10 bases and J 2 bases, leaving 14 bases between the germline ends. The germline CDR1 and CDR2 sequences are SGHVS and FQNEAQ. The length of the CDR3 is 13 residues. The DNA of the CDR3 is TGTGCCACGAACGCGGGGGCTCAAGAGACCCAGTACTTC. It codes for CATNAGAQETQYF. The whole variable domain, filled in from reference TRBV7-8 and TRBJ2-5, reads GAGVSQSPRYKVAKRGQDVALRCDPISGHVSLFWYQQALGQGPEFLTYFQNEAQLDKSGLPSDRFFAERPEGSVSTLKIQRTQQEDSAVYLCATNAGAQETQYFGPGTRLLVL.

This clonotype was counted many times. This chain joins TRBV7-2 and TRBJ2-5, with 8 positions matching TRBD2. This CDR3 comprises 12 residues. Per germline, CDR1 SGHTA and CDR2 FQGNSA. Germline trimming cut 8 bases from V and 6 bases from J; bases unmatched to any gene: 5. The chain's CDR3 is CASRGGGKTQYF. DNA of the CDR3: TGTGCCAGCCGGGGGGGAGGGAAGACCCAGTACTTC.